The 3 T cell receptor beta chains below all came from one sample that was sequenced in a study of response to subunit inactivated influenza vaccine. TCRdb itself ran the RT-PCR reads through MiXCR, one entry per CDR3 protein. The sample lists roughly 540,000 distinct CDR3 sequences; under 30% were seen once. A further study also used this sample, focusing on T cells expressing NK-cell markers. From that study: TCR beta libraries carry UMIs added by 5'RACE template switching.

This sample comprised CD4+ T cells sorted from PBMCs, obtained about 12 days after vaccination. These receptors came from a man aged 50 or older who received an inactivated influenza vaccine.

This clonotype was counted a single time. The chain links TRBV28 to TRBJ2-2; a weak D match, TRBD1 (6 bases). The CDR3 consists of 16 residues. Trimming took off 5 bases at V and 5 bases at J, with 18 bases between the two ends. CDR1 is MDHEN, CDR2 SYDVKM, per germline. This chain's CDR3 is CASSLTGTLGTGELFF. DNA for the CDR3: TGTGCCAGCAGTCTGACCGGGACACTAGGAACCGGGGAGCTGTTTTTT.

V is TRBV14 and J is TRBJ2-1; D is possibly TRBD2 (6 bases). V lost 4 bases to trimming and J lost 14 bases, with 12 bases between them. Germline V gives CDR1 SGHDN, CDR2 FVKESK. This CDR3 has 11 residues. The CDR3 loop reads CASSLGTGEFF. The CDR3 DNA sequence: TGTGCCAGCAGCCTCGGGACTGGAGAGTTCTTC.

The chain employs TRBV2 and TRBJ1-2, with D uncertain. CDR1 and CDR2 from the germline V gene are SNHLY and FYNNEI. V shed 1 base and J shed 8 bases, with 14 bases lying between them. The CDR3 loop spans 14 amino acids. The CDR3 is CASSEVQSFVGYTF. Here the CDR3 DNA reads TGTGCCAGCAGTGAAGTCCAGTCCTTTGTGGGCTACACCTTC. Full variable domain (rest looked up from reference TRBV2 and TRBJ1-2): EPEVTQTPSHQVTQMGQEVILRCVPISNHLYFYWYRQILGQKVEFLVSFYNNEISEKSEIFDDQFSVERPDGSNFTLKIRSTKLEDSAMYFCASSEVQSFVGYTFGSGTRLTVV.